The 14 T cell receptor beta chains reported below all come from one sample, sequenced in a study of healthy donors' naive CD4 and CD8 T cells. Starting from about 0.55 ug of total RNA, TCR libraries were made with linear amplification. Each CDR3 protein gets one entry after TCRdb re-called the reads with MiXCR. The sample holds roughly 200,000 distinct CDR3 sequences, 74% seen once. The specimen was naive CD4+ and CD8+ T cells sorted from blood, pooled from several donors. The receptor source for this set is a pool of human donors in good health; the sample pools cells from several healthy donors.

This chain connects TRBV6-5 to TRBJ1-2; no reliable D call. CDR3 length: 15 amino acids. The germline gives CDR1 MNHEY, CDR2 SVGAGI. V was pared by 4 bases and J by 0 bases, with 12 bases between. The CDR3 loop is CASSSPARANYGYTF. The DNA for the CDR3 is TGTGCCAGCAGTTCCCCCGCGCGGGCTAACTATGGCTACACCTTC.

This chain connects TRBV29-1 to TRBJ2-2; D is uncertain. Trimming took 0 bases from V and 8 from J, leaving 13 bases between them. Germline loops: CDR1 SQVTM, CDR2 ANQGSEA. The CDR3 length is 14 residues. In nucleotides, the CDR3 is TGCAGCGTTGAAGAACCGACCCAGGAAGGGGAGCTGTTTTTT. It yields the protein CSVEEPTQEGELFF.

V gene TRBV10-3 combines with J gene TRBJ2-3; 8 nucleotides match TRBD1. The CDR3 totals 15 residues. With V trimmed by 7 bases and J by 4 bases, 10 bases remained unmatched. CDR1 is ENHRY, CDR2 SYGVKD, per germline. CDR3 sequence reads: CAINQDRGISDTQYF. Here the CDR3 DNA reads TGTGCCATCAATCAAGACAGGGGAATTTCAGATACGCAGTATTTT.

This clonotype has only one observation. This sequence joins TRBV27 and TRBJ2-1; 9 bases agree with TRBD1. The CDR3 contains 15 residues. The germline CDR1 and CDR2 sequences are MNHEY and SMNVEV (reference sequence). Losses at the gene ends were 4 bases for V and 8 bases for J; bases not matched to a gene: 9. CDR3 amino acids: CASSSPGQGFHEQFF. The CDR3 DNA reads TGTGCCAGCAGTTCTCCGGGACAGGGCTTCCATGAGCAGTTCTTC.

This clonotype was seen a few times. CDR3 in DNA: TGTGCCAGTAGCCCACAATCCTTTGGGGCAGATACGCAGTATTTT. Translated: CASSPQSFGADTQYF. The chain couples TRBV19 to TRBJ2-3; D uncertain. The CDR3 sequence is 15 residues long. V lost 6 bases to trimming and J lost 4 bases, with 17 bases between them. Per germline, CDR1 LNHDA and CDR2 SQIVND (reference sequence).

This clonotype came up a few times. The chain joins TRBV29-1 to TRBJ1-2; TRBD1 is a possible D gene (5 bases). The CDR3 is 13 residues long. V lost 7 bases, J lost 8 bases, and 20 bases lay in between. Germline assignment: CDR1 SQVTM and CDR2 ANQGSEA. The CDR3 DNA reads as TGCAGCGCCTCCACGGGGCCACCGGAGGGCTACACCTTC. Protein sequence: CSASTGPPEGYTF.

J is TRBJ2-5 and V is TRBV6-5, with D perhaps TRBD2 (5 bases). The V end was cut by 0 bases, the J end by 5 bases, with 19 bases between. Germline CDR1 and CDR2: MNHEY and SVGAGI. This CDR3 region has 17 residues. This CDR3 reads CASSYSPAGLEVETQYF. The CDR3 region has the DNA TGTGCCAGCAGTTACTCCCCCGCGGGTCTCGAGGTGGAGACCCAGTACTTC.

This clonotype was seen a handful of times. This rearrangement joins TRBV6-2 or TRBV6-3 to TRBJ1-1; possibly TRBD1 for D (5 bases). Per germline, CDR1 MNHEY and CDR2 SVGEGT. The CDR3 consists of 14 residues. V lost 2 bases and J lost 5, with 12 bases in between. The CDR3 DNA sequence: TGTGCCAGCAGTTACCGGCAGGGACTAACTGAAGCTTTCTTT. Encoded protein: CASSYRQGLTEAFF.

This chain uses TRBV18 with TRBJ1-2, with D unresolved. There are 13 residues in the CDR3. Trimming removed 1 base from V and 1 base from J, with 4 bases in between. Germline V CDR1 and CDR2: KGHSH, LQKENI. DNA for the CDR3: TGTGCCAGCTCACCACTAGATAACTATGGCTACACCTTC. Amino acids: CASSPLDNYGYTF. The full variable domain, completed using reference TRBV18 and TRBJ1-2, is NAGVMQNPRHLVRRRGQEARLRCSPMKGHSHVYWYRQLPEEGLKFMVYLQKENIIDESGMPKERFSAEFPKEGPSILRIQQVVRGDSAAYFCASSPLDNYGYTFGSGTRLTVV.

This clonotype was seen just once. The CDR3 region has the DNA TGTGCCATCAGTGCGGGACAGGCGAACACTGAAGCTTTCTTT. This sequence encodes CAISAGQANTEAFF. The gene calls are TRBV10-3 and TRBJ1-1; 8 bases map to TRBD1. Looked up from germline, CDR1 is ENHRY and CDR2 is SYGVKD. Trimming cost V 4 bases and J 1 base; bases outside gene matches: 2. CDR3 size: 14 residues.

The rearrangement links TRBV27 to TRBJ2-3; TRBD1 is a possible D gene (6 bases). Germline CDR1 MNHEY, CDR2 SMNVEV (reference sequence). The CDR3 totals 15 residues. V was cut by 5 bases and J by 2 bases, with 14 bases left in between. CDR3 nucleotides: TGTGCCAGCAGTCCGCGAACAGGGTTCACAGATACGCAGTATTTT. Its protein product is CASSPRTGFTDTQYF.

This clonotype was observed a handful of times. This rearrangement joins TRBV18 to TRBJ1-5; 8 bases align to TRBD1. V gave up 6 bases and J gave up 0 bases; unmatched junction bases: 4. The V gene's germline CDR1 is KGHSH and CDR2 LQKENI. The CDR3 consists of 15 residues. The CDR3 nucleotides are TGTGCCAGCTCGCTGACAGGGGATAGCAATCAGCCCCAGCATTTT. Translating it yields CASSLTGDSNQPQHF.

The V gene is TRBV12-3 or TRBV12-4, the J gene TRBJ1-5; D gene ambiguous. Trimming cost V 0 bases and J 2 bases, with 5 bases left between them. The CDR3 totals 14 residues. DNA of the CDR3: TGTGCCAGCAGTTTAGCTCAGGGCAATCAGCCCCAGCATTTT. Amino acid sequence: CASSLAQGNQPQHF.

The rearrangement uses TRBV29-1 and TRBJ1-2, with a possible D match to TRBD1 (5 bases). CDR3 length: 14 residues. The germline V gene has CDR1 SQVTM and CDR2 ANQGSEA. The V end lost 0 bases, the J end lost 3 bases, and 11 bases lay between the germline ends. Here the CDR3 reads CSVEEGGVYYGYTF. The CDR3 DNA is TGCAGCGTTGAAGAGGGAGGGGTTTACTATGGCTACACCTTC.